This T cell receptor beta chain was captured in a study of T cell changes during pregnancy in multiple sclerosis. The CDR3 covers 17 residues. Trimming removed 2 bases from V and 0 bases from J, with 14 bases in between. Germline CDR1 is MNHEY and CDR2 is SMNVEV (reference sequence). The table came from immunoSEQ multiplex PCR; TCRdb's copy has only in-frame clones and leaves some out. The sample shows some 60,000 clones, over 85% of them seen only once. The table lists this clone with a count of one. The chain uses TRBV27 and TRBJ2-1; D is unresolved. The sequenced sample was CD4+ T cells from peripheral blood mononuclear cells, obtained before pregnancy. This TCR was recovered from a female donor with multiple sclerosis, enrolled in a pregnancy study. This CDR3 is CASSLRKIASSYNEQFF. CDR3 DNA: TGTGCCAGCAGTTTACGGAAAATAGCCAGCTCCTACAATGAGCAGTTCTTC.